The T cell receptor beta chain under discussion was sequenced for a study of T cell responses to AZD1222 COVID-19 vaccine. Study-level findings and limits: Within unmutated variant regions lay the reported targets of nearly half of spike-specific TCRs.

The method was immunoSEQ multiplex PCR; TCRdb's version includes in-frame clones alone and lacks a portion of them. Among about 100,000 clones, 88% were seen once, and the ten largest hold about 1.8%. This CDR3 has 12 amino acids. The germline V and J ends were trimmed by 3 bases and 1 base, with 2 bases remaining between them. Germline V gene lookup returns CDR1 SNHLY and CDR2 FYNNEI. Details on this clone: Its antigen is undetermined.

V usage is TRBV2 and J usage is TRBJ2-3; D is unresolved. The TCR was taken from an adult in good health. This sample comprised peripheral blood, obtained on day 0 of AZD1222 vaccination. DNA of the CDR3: TGTGCCAGCAGTGACCGCACAGATACGCAGTATTTT. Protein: CASSDRTDTQYF. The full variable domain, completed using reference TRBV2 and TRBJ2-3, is EPEVTQTPSHQVTQMGQEVILRCVPISNHLYFYWYRQILGQKVEFLVSFYNNEISEKSEIFDDQFSVERPDGSNFTLKIRSTKLEDSAMYFCASSDRTDTQYFGPGTRLTVL.